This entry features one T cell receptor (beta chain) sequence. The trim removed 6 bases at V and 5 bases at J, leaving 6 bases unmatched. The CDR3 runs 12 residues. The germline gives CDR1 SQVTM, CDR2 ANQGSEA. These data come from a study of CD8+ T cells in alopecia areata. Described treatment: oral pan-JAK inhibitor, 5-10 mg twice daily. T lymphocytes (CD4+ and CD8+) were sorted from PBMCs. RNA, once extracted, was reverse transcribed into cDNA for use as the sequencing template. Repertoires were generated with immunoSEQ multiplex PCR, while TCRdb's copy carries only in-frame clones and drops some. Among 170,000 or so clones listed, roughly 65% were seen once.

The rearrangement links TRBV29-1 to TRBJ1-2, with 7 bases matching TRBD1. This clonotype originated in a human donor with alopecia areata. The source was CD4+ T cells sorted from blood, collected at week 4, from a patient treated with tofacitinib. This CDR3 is CSVQGGSYGYTF. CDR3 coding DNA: TGCAGCGTCCAAGGGGGCTCTTATGGCTACACCTTC.